The 5 T cell receptor beta chains presented below share a single source sample, sequenced in a study of blood T cell repertoires in COVID-19. Libraries were prepared by immunoSEQ multiplex PCR; TCRdb keeps only in-frame clonotypes and omits some of them. The table has 75,000 to 95,000 clones, around 81% seen once. Sequenced input: peripheral blood. The receptors derive from a man older than 75 with active or convalescent COVID-19.

The genes are TRBV29-1 and TRBJ2-1, with unresolved D. The CDR3 spans 11 residues. Trimming took 4 bases from V and 5 from J, leaving 6 bases between them. Germline V gene data show CDR1 as SQVTM and CDR2 as ANQGSEA. The CDR3 DNA sequence: TGCAGCGTTGGCTATAACAATGAGCAGTTCTTC. Translated: CSVGYNNEQFF.

This rearrangement joins TRBV7-9 to TRBJ2-2; D unclear. Trimming stripped 2 bases from V and 4 bases from J, with 8 bases between. Germline V gene sequence: CDR1 SEHNR, CDR2 FQNEAQ (reference sequence). The CDR3 has 14 residues. The CDR3 is CASSLNSPTGELFF. The CDR3 coding sequence is TGTGCCAGCAGCTTAAACAGCCCCACCGGGGAGCTGTTTTTT.

The chain combines TRBV4-2 with TRBJ2-2, with 7 nucleotides matching TRBD2. The V gene's germline CDR1 is LGHNA and CDR2 YNFKEQ. V lost 7 bases, J lost 0 bases, and 8 bases stayed unmatched. The CDR3 sequence is 16 residues long. The chain's CDR3 is CASIRNSGSNTGELFF. The DNA for the CDR3 is TGTGCCAGCATACGAAATAGCGGGTCGAACACCGGGGAGCTGTTTTTT.

This sequence joins TRBV6-5 and TRBJ2-7; 7 nucleotides agree with TRBD1. J gave up 4 bases and V 6 bases, and 6 bases lay outside the gene matches. The CDR3 has 13 residues. CDR1 and CDR2 from the germline V gene are MNHEY and SVGAGI. The CDR3 is CASRAAGGYEQYV. The CDR3 DNA follows: TGTGCCAGCAGAGCGGCAGGGGGTTACGAGCAGTACGTC.

This sequence joins TRBV18 and TRBJ2-2; D may be TRBD1 (5 bases). Germline-derived CDR1 and CDR2 are KGHSH and LQKENI. The V end was cut by 0 bases, the J end by 4 bases, with 9 bases between. The CDR3 has 15 amino acids. The CDR3 bases are TGTGCCAGCTCACCACCGACAGTATCCACCGGGGAGCTGTTTTTT. It encodes CASSPPTVSTGELFF.